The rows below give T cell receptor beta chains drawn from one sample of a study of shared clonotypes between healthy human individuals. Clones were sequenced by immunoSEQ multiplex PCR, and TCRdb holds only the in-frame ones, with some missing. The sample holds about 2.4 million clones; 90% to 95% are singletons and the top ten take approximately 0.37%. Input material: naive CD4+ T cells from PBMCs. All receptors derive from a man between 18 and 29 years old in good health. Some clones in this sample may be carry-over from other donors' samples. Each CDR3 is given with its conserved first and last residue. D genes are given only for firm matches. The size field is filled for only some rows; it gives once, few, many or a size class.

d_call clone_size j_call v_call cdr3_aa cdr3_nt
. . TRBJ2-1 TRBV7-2 CASSPRRGEQFF TGTGCCAGCAGCCCGCGCCGGGGGGAGCAGTTCTTC
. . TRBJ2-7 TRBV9 CASSVGPDRAYEQYF TGTGCCAGCAGCGTAGGCCCCGACAGAGCCTACGAGCAGTACTTC
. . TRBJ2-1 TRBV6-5 CASSYRTAYNEQFF TGTGCCAGCAGTTACCGGACGGCATACAATGAGCAGTTCTTC
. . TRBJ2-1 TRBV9 CASSDGGVSYNEQFF TGTGCCAGCAGCGATGGGGGTGTCTCCTACAATGAGCAGTTCTTC
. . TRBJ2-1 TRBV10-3 CAISTQQVVNEQFF TGTGCCATCAGCACACAGCAGGTAGTTAATGAGCAGTTCTTC
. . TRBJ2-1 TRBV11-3 CASSVVGGPYNEQFF TGTGCCAGCAGCGTGGTTGGAGGACCCTACAATGAGCAGTTCTTC
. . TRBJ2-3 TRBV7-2 CASSPPGLGRPLGTDTQYF TGTGCCAGCAGCCCACCCGGCCTAGGAAGGCCCCTGGGGACAGATACGCAGTATTTT
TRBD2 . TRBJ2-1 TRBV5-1 CASSIGLAGGLYNEQFF TGCGCCAGCAGCATAGGACTAGCGGGAGGCTTATACAATGAGCAGTTCTTC
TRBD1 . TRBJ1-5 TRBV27 CASSLGRGTGTLPQHF TGTGCCAGCAGTTTAGGTCGGGGGACAGGGACCCTTCCCCAGCATTTT
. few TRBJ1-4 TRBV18 CASSFAQNEKLFF TGTGCCAGCTCTTTTGCTCAAAATGAAAAACTGTTTTTT
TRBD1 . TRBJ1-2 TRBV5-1 CASSGTGGLLGGYTF TGCGCCAGCAGCGGGACAGGGGGACTTCTAGGTGGCTACACCTTC
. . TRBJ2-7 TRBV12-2 CASRLAPPLKREGYF TGTGCAAGTCGCTTAGCGCCCCCCTTAAAGCGGGAGGGGTACTTC
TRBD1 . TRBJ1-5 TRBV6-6 CASSPRDRDSLPQHF TGTGCCAGCAGTCCCCGGGACAGAGACTCATTGCCCCAGCATTTT